This T cell receptor (beta chain) originates from a study of CD8+CD57+ T cells in acquired aplastic anemia. Overall study: Each DNA sample taken from sorted CD4+ and CD8+ cells came to around 2.9 ug on average. General study points: Twenty-nine was the count of CD8+ CDR3 sequences that patients shared with controls. The CD8+ Simpson's diversity of patients and controls was not significantly different.

Genomic DNA acted as the template from which TCR beta VDJ combination and CDR3 sequence profiling were carried out. TCRdb itself ran the reads through MiXCR, one entry per CDR3 protein. This sample yields 150,000 to 200,000 distinct CDR3 sequences, of which 63% are seen a single time; under 50% belongs to the top ten. On this clonotype: Its antigen is not identified.

CDR3 length equals 15 residues. Trimming at V came to 3 bases and at J to 11 bases, leaving 7 bases not matched to a gene. The germline V gene encodes CDR1 SGHRS and CDR2 YFSETQ. The sequencing sample was made of sorted CD4+, CD8+, or CD8+CD57+ T cells (not recorded which) from PBMCs. The sequence was collected from a human donor in good health. The genes are TRBV5-1 and TRBJ1-6; TRBD1 matches 11 bases. The CDR3 reads CASSSGQGVGPPLHF. The CDR3 nucleotides are TGCGCCAGCAGCTCGGGACAGGGGGTAGGACCACCCCTCCACTTT.